The 22 T cell receptor beta chains reported below all come from one sample, sequenced in a study of cytomegalovirus exposure and HLA in healthy donors. Profiled with immunoSEQ multiplex PCR; TCRdb holds only in-frame clones, not every one. The sample holds tens of thousands of clones, nearly 95% seen once. The sequenced sample consisted of PBMCs. These receptor sequences come from a man younger than 30 in good health and CMV-seropositive.

This sequence joins TRBV6-5 and TRBJ2-3; a weak D match, TRBD2 (6 bases). Germline V CDR1 and CDR2: MNHEY, SVGAGI. The CDR3 contains 11 residues. The V gene lost 11 bases and the J gene lost 8 bases, with 14 bases spanning the gap. DNA of the CDR3: TGTGCCGGAGGGGAATTGGGTACGCAGTATTTT. Translated, it gives CAGGELGTQYF.

This chain links TRBV6-5 with TRBJ2-1; 8 bases match TRBD2. V gave up 5 bases and J gave up 8 bases; unmatched junction bases: 5. Germline V gene data show CDR1 as MNHEY and CDR2 as SVGAGI. This CDR3 contains 13 residues. This chain's CDR3 is CASSQREIDEQFF. CDR3 DNA sequence: TGTGCCAGCAGTCAGCGGGAGATCGATGAGCAGTTCTTC.

The chain's CDR3 is CASTPSGTSEAFF. The CDR3 DNA is TGTGCCAGCACCCCCTCAGGGACTAGTGAAGCTTTCTTT. The chain is built from TRBV6-6 and TRBJ1-1; the D gene is possibly TRBD1 (5 bases). There are 13 residues in the CDR3. V gave up 7 bases and J gave up 7 bases, with 16 bases separating them. Germline values: CDR1 MNHNY, CDR2 SVGAGI (reference sequence).

To note about this clone: Other DNA sequences in the sample encode the same CDR3. V usage is TRBV9 and J usage is TRBJ1-1; D is undetermined. CDR3 length equals 12 residues. Germline V gives CDR1 SGDLS, CDR2 YYNGEE. Trimming removed 7 bases at V and 2 bases at J, with 9 bases between. Written as DNA, the CDR3 is TGTGCCAGCTCGGGAGCCAACACTGAAGCTTTCTTT. Encoded protein: CASSGANTEAFF.

CDR3 nucleotides: TGTGCCAGCAGTACCCCTAACAGGGGCGAGCAGTACTTC. Residues: CASSTPNRGEQYF. The V call is TRBV28, the J call TRBJ2-7; 7 bases fit TRBD1. This CDR3 comprises 13 residues. Trimming took 5 bases from V and 6 from J; bases not matched to a gene: 7. Germline lookup yields CDR1 MDHEN and CDR2 SYDVKM.

The chain links TRBV5-6 to TRBJ2-7; tentatively, D is TRBD1 (5 bases). CDR1 is SGHDT, CDR2 YYEEEE, per germline. The V end was cut by 0 bases, the J end by 1 base, with 5 bases between. CDR3 length: 13 residues. As DNA, the CDR3 is TGTGCCAGCAGCTTGGGACAGTCCTACGAGCAGTACTTC. Translating gives CASSLGQSYEQYF.

J is TRBJ1-3 and V is TRBV28, with D maybe TRBD1 (6 bases). Trimming cost V 7 bases and J 4 bases, with 14 bases left between them. This CDR3 contains 14 residues. The germline gives CDR1 MDHEN, CDR2 SYDVKM. This chain's CDR3 is CASTSGGAGNTIYF. The CDR3 coding sequence is TGTGCCAGCACCTCGGGGGGGGCAGGAAACACCATATATTTT.

In nucleotides, the CDR3 is TGTGCCAGCAGCCTACGGGCTAGCGGTAACAATGAGCAGTTCTTC. Translating gives CASSLRASGNNEQFF. The rearrangement links TRBV7-9 to TRBJ2-1; 7 bases map to TRBD2. V lost 5 bases to trimming and J lost 5 bases; unmatched junction nucleotides: 9. In germline, CDR1 is SEHNR, CDR2 FQNEAQ (reference sequence). The CDR3 covers 15 residues.

The gene calls are TRBV28 and TRBJ2-7, with D perhaps TRBD2 (6 bases). The CDR3 is 15 residues long. V was pared by 6 bases and J by 5 bases, with 20 bases between. Germline loops: CDR1 MDHEN, CDR2 SYDVKM. The CDR3 nucleotides read TGTGCCAGCAGCTTTATACTAGCCGGAGGCAACGAGCAGTACTTC. It encodes CASSFILAGGNEQYF.

The chain combines TRBV28 with TRBJ2-3, with 8 positions matching TRBD2. The CDR3 runs 16 residues. CDR1 is MDHEN and CDR2 is SYDVKM in the germline V gene. Trimming removed 5 bases from V and 2 bases from J; junction bases left unmatched: 9. DNA of the CDR3: TGTGCCAGCAGTCCCACTAGCGGAGGTCTCACAGATACGCAGTATTTT. Its translation is CASSPTSGGLTDTQYF.

The V and J genes are TRBV6-1 and TRBJ1-1; D not resolved. Germline CDR1 MNHNS, CDR2 SASEGT. The V gene lost 2 bases and the J gene lost 3 bases, with 10 bases spanning the gap. The CDR3 consists of 14 residues. CDR3 residues: CASSESQAYTEAFF. CDR3 nucleotides: TGTGCCAGCAGTGAATCCCAGGCGTACACTGAAGCTTTCTTT.

The V and J genes are TRBV7-3 and TRBJ2-1; 7 nucleotides match TRBD2. Germline V gives CDR1 SGHTA, CDR2 FQGTGA. V lost 5 bases and J lost 0; bases outside the gene matches: 7. The CDR3 consists of 16 residues. The CDR3 is CASSPGGASSYNEQFF. The CDR3 DNA sequence: TGTGCCAGCAGCCCGGGGGGAGCCTCCTCCTACAATGAGCAGTTCTTC.

The chain has TRBV19 and TRBJ1-5; 8 bases align to TRBD1. V lost 4 bases, J lost 3 bases, and 8 bases stayed unmatched. CDR1 and CDR2 (germline): LNHDA, SQIVND (reference sequence). This CDR3 has 16 residues. The CDR3 nucleotides are TGTGCCAGTAGTAATAAGGGGACAGGTCTCAATCAGCCCCAGCATTTT. This gives the protein CASSNKGTGLNQPQHF.

This clone was seen a single time. This chain connects TRBV2 to TRBJ1-5; a possible D gene is TRBD1 (5 bases). The V gene lost 4 bases and the J gene lost 5 bases, with 12 bases spanning the gap. The germline V gene encodes CDR1 SNHLY and CDR2 FYNNEI. The CDR3 contains 14 residues. The CDR3 coding sequence is TGTGCCAGCAGTGGGACACTTCCCGATCAGCCCCAGCATTTT. This gives the protein CASSGTLPDQPQHF.

The CDR3 sequence is CSVSLLQGPGGNTIYF. The CDR3 region has the DNA TGCAGCGTTTCCCTCCTGCAAGGGCCGGGAGGAAACACCATATATTTT. The chain is built from TRBV29-1 and TRBJ1-3; D remains unclear. V shed 5 bases and J shed 4 bases, with 21 bases lying between them. Germline CDR1 SQVTM, CDR2 ANQGSEA. The CDR3 totals 16 residues. The entire variable domain, with the rest obtained from reference TRBV29-1 and TRBJ1-3, is as follows: SAVISQKPSRDICQRGTSLTIQCQVDSQVTMMFWYRQQPGQSLTLIATANQGSEATYESGFVIDKFPISRPNLTFSTLTVSNMSPEDSSIYLCSVSLLQGPGGNTIYFGEGSWLTVV.

The chain recombines TRBV19 with TRBJ2-5; maybe TRBD1 (6 bases). Germline V gene lookup returns CDR1 LNHDA and CDR2 SQIVND (reference sequence). V was shortened by 3 bases and J by 2 bases, with 13 bases between the two germline ends. CDR3 size: 15 residues. The chain's CDR3 is CASSMDLRGQETQYF. The CDR3 DNA is TGTGCCAGTAGTATGGACCTTAGGGGGCAAGAGACCCAGTACTTC.

The rearrangement uses TRBV28 and TRBJ2-1, with 8 bases fitting TRBD2. CDR1 is MDHEN, CDR2 SYDVKM, per germline. V was clipped by 6 bases and J by 7 bases; unmatched bases: 11. The CDR3 is 15 residues long. The CDR3 sequence: CASSGAGGPGNEQFF. CDR3 nucleotides: TGTGCCAGCAGCGGGGCGGGAGGTCCTGGGAATGAGCAGTTCTTC.

Concerning this clone: Because the CDR3's place on the DNA is in doubt, the DNA is left out and the CDR3 is given as listed by TCRdb. The chain combines TRBV7-8 with TRBJ2-5; the D call of TRBD1 is as the table states it, not checked on the DNA. The CDR3 is 15 amino acids long, termini counted. The germline V gene has CDR1 SGHVS and CDR2 FQNEAQ. CDR3 loop: CASSFGPGGSETQYF.

The rearrangement joins TRBV4-1 to TRBJ1-5; D uncertain. The germline V and J ends were trimmed by 0 bases and 9 bases, with 15 bases remaining between them. CDR1 is MGHRA, CDR2 YSYEKL, per germline. CDR3 length: 15 residues. DNA of the CDR3: TGCGCCAGCAGCCAAGAAGGTGGAGGAGGAGGGCCCCAGCATTTT. Translating gives CASSQEGGGGGPQHF.

The J gene is TRBJ2-1, the V gene TRBV19, with D possibly TRBD1 on 5 matching bases. V lost 1 base, J lost 11 bases, and 9 bases lay in between. The V gene's germline CDR1 is LNHDA and CDR2 SQIVND (reference sequence). This CDR3 comprises 12 residues. CDR3 nucleotides: TGTGCCAGTAGTATAGCTAGGACAAAGCAGTTCTTC. Translation gives CASSIARTKQFF.

The chain employs TRBV12-5 and TRBJ1-5; D is possibly TRBD1 (6 bases). V was shortened by 7 bases and J by 0 bases, with 22 bases between the two germline ends. Per the germline V gene, CDR1 is LGHNT and CDR2 is FRNRAP. This CDR3 is 18 amino acids long. The CDR3 nucleotides read TGTGCTAGTGTCAAATCCGGGAGGGGGGCGCTTAGCAATCAGCCCCAGCATTTT. Its translation is CASVKSGRGALSNQPQHF.

The genes are TRBV29-1 and TRBJ1-2, with 7 bases fitting TRBD1. Trimming at V came to 8 bases and at J to 3 bases, leaving 9 bases not matched to a gene. The CDR3 totals 13 residues. Germline CDR1 SQVTM, CDR2 ANQGSEA. The CDR3 sequence: CSCVRGEDYGYTF. CDR3 coding DNA: TGCAGCTGTGTCAGGGGGGAGGACTATGGCTACACCTTC.